A single sample is the source of the 13 T cell receptor beta chains below, sequenced in a study of post-analysis software for immune sequencing data. General study results and limits: Compared with controls, patients had more of five or six TRBV segments, including TRBV5-6, TRBV5-1 and TRBV20-1.

No cognate antigen is known for these TCRs. cDNA libraries of TCR beta carried unique molecular identifiers. TCRdb recomputed calls from the PCR reads with MiXCR, one row per CDR3 protein. The sample carries about half a million distinct CDR3 sequences, 34% recorded once. Sequencing input: blood. The receptors stem from a girl aged 2-17 years with multiple sclerosis.

The CDR3: CASSPGGLGTDTQYF. The CDR3, as DNA: TGTGCCAGCAGCCCCGGGGGGCTTGGCACAGATACGCAGTATTTT. This chain connects TRBV7-3 to TRBJ2-3; TRBD2 might be the D (7 bases). Between the trimmed V and J ends, which lost 5 bases and 1 base, there was a span of 13 bases. The CDR3 consists of 15 residues. Looked up from germline, CDR1 is SGHTA and CDR2 is FQGTGA.

The rearrangement links TRBV11-2 to TRBJ1-1; 11 bases fit TRBD1. This CDR3 comprises 15 residues. The germline gives CDR1 SGHAT, CDR2 FQNNGV. With 5 bases clipped from V and 3 bases from J, the junction kept 5 bases outside the gene matches. The CDR3 coding sequence is TGTGCCAGCAGCCCGTCGGACAGGGGGCACACTGAAGCTTTCTTT. Its protein product is CASSPSDRGHTEAFF.

This clonotype was seen many times. The V and J genes are TRBV5-1 and TRBJ2-7; D is ambiguous. The germline V gene has CDR1 SGHRS and CDR2 YFSETQ. Trimming cost V 0 bases and J 0 bases, with 4 bases left between them. The CDR3 is 13 amino acids. DNA for the CDR3: TGCGCCAGCAGCTTGGACGGCTCCTACGAGCAGTACTTC. This encodes CASSLDGSYEQYF.

The DNA of the CDR3 is TGTGCCAGCAGCTTATCGTCCGACTCTGGGGCCAACGTCCTGACTTTC. This codes for CASSLSSDSGANVLTF. This chain joins TRBV7-9 and TRBJ2-6; unclear D gene. The CDR3 spans 16 residues. Between the trimmed V and J ends, which lost 2 bases and 0 bases, there was a span of 8 bases. The V gene's germline CDR1 is SEHNR and CDR2 FQNEAQ (reference sequence).

The V call is TRBV10-3, the J call TRBJ2-6; D is undetermined. Looked up from germline, CDR1 is ENHRY and CDR2 is SYGVKD. There are 14 residues in the CDR3. The ends were cut back, 6 bases at V and 0 bases at J, with 6 bases in the middle. In nucleotides, the CDR3 is TGTGCCATCAGCTGGAGCTCTGGGGCCAACGTCCTGACTTTC. This translates into CAISWSSGANVLTF.

CDR3: CASTRLPDTQYF. CDR3 in DNA: TGTGCCAGCACCCGACTCCCAGATACGCAGTATTTT. The V and J genes are TRBV21-1 and TRBJ2-3. TRBV21-1 is labeled a pseudogene. The CDR3 loop spans 12 amino acids.

V and J are TRBV11-2 and TRBJ2-7; TRBD2 might be the D (6 bases). V lost 1 base and J 6 bases, leaving 16 bases between the germline ends. CDR1 and CDR2 (germline): SGHAT, FQNNGV. The length of the CDR3 is 15 residues. The CDR3 region is CASSLGLGAGIEQYF. Written as DNA, the CDR3 is TGTGCCAGCAGCTTAGGTCTAGGCGCGGGAATCGAGCAGTACTTC.

This chain links TRBV7-2 with TRBJ2-5; D remains unclear. Germline V gene lookup returns CDR1 SGHTA and CDR2 FQGNSA. The CDR3 contains 15 residues. Trimming removed 2 bases from V and 1 base from J, with 11 bases in between. For the CDR3, the DNA is TGTGCCAGCAGCTTAACCGGTGGGGTCCAAGAGACCCAGTACTTC. This translates into CASSLTGGVQETQYF.

This clonotype was counted only a few times. The V call is TRBV12-3 or TRBV12-4, the J call TRBJ2-4; 7 nucleotides align to TRBD1. The J call is in doubt because the DNA end fits TRBJ2-7 better. CDR3 length equals 14 residues. The CDR3 sequence: CASSSQGSSYEQYF. CDR3 coding DNA: TGTGCCAGCAGCTCACAGGGGTCCTCCTACGAGCAGTACTTC.

This clonotype was seen a handful of times. The chain combines TRBV6-1 with TRBJ2-1, with D unresolved. The length of the CDR3 is 13 residues. CDR1 and CDR2 from the germline V gene are MNHNS and SASEGT. V dropped 8 bases and J dropped 5 bases, with 13 bases sitting between them. Written as DNA, the CDR3 is TGTGCCAGCTACGGTTCGAAGGACAATGAGCAGTTCTTC. Translation: CASYGSKDNEQFF.

The chain joins TRBV15 to TRBJ1-5; unclear D gene. V dropped 0 bases and J dropped 2 bases, with 11 bases sitting between them. CDR1 LNHNV and CDR2 YYDKDF come from the germline V gene (reference sequence). CDR3 length equals 16 residues. CDR3 in amino acids: CATSRELGYGNQPQHF. DNA for the CDR3: TGTGCCACCAGCAGAGAGTTGGGGTACGGCAATCAGCCCCAGCATTTT.

This clonotype has more than one count but fewer than ten. This chain uses TRBV4-2 with TRBJ2-7; D perhaps matches TRBD2 (6 bases). V shed 2 bases and J shed 3 bases, with 20 bases lying between them. Germline V CDR1 and CDR2: LGHNA, YNFKEQ. The CDR3 has 17 amino acids. CDR3 in amino acids: CASSQNTGLWRDYEQYF. The DNA for the CDR3 is TGTGCCAGCAGCCAAAATACGGGACTCTGGAGGGACTACGAGCAGTACTTC.

This chain links TRBV7-9 with TRBJ1-4; TRBD1 might be the D (6 bases). V lost 1 base and J lost 5, with 8 bases in between. The CDR3 has 14 residues. Looked up from germline, CDR1 is SEHNR and CDR2 is FQNEAQ (reference sequence). DNA for the CDR3: TGTGCCAGCAGCTTAGTGGGGACAAATGAAAAACTGTTTTTT. Amino acid sequence: CASSLVGTNEKLFF.